Listed below are T cell receptor beta chains from one sample, sequenced in a study of PD-1 blockade in classical Hodgkin lymphoma. TCRdb keeps only in-frame clones here, not all; method: immunoSEQ multiplex PCR. The sample lists about 110,000 clones; roughly nine tenths were seen once. Sequenced here: peripheral blood mononuclear cells (PBMCs), sampled before the second cycle of nivolumab. The receptors originated from a human donor with classical Hodgkin lymphoma. Both conserved end residues are part of each CDR3. The D gene is left open where the match is weak. Some rows mark clone size as missing; the rest say once, few, many or name a class of expanded clone.

D gene	clone size	V gene	J gene	CDR3 protein	CDR3 DNA
TRBD1	once	TRBV27	TRBJ2-1	CASSFLPRQGLYSPLYNEQFF	TGTGCCAGCAGTTTTCTGCCGAGACAGGGTCTCTACTCACCTTTATACAATGAGCAGTTCTTC
-	-	TRBV5-1	TRBJ2-3	CASSRADTQYF	TGCGCCAGCAGTCGCGCAGATACGCAGTATTTT
-	-	TRBV27	TRBJ2-7	CASSLLGADSYEQYF	TGTGCCAGCAGTTTACTCGGTGCAGACTCCTACGAGCAGTACTTC
TRBD2	-	TRBV19	TRBJ2-6	CASSGSAGGSGANVLTF	TGTGCCAGTAGTGGTTCGGCGGGAGGCTCTGGGGCCAACGTCCTGACTTTC
-	-	TRBV7-6	TRBJ1-3	CASSLEQAHSGNTIYF	TGTGCCAGCAGCTTAGAACAGGCCCACTCTGGAAACACCATATATTTT
-	-	TRBV29-1	TRBJ1-5	CSVAGSPNQPQHF	TGCAGCGTTGCCGGGTCCCCTAATCAGCCCCAGCATTTT
-	-	TRBV6-1	TRBJ1-6	CASSADRPNSPLHF	TGTGCCAGCAGTGCCGACAGGCCCAATTCACCCCTCCACTTT
TRBD1	once	TRBV28	TRBJ1-5	CASRQPGGVHQPQHF	TGTGCCAGCAGACAGCCAGGGGGCGTGCATCAGCCCCAGCATTTT
-	-	TRBV5-1	TRBJ1-1	CASSLGPNTEAFF	TGCGCCAGCAGCTTGGGGCCGAACACTGAAGCTTTCTTT
-	-	TRBV30	TRBJ1-1	CAWSVLGGGNTEAFF	TGTGCCTGGAGTGTACTTGGAGGGGGGAACACTGAAGCTTTCTTT
-	-	TRBV27	TRBJ2-1	CASSLITRTDYNEQFF	TGTGCCAGCAGTTTAATTACCCGGACAGATTACAATGAGCAGTTCTTC
-	-	TRBV5-1	TRBJ1-4	CASSLAGGATNEKLFF	TGCGCCAGCAGCTTGGCCGGGGGGGCAACTAATGAAAAACTGTTTTTT
TRBD2	-	TRBV5-4	TRBJ2-3	CASSSRLAVSTDTQYF	TGTGCCAGCAGCTCCCGACTAGCAGTTAGCACAGATACGCAGTATTTT
-	-	TRBV10-3	TRBJ2-5	CAISRTARRQETQYF	TGTGCCATCAGTAGGACAGCCAGACGCCAAGAGACCCAGTACTTC
-	-	TRBV19	TRBJ1-2	CASSILTNYGYTF	TGTGCCAGTAGTATCCTTACTAACTATGGCTACACCTTC
-	-	TRBV10-2	TRBJ1-2	CASGGDLTNYGYTF	TGCGCCAGCGGGGGGGACCTGACTAACTATGGCTACACCTTC
TRBD2	-	TRBV18	TRBJ2-1	CASSPPSSKLAGGSYNEQFF	TGTGCCAGCTCACCACCGTCTTCTAAATTAGCGGGAGGATCCTACAATGAGCAGTTCTTC
TRBD1	-	TRBV18	TRBJ1-5	CASSQDRDVQPQHF	TGTGCCAGCTCACAAGACAGGGACGTTCAGCCCCAGCATTTT
-	few	TRBV12-5	TRBJ2-1	CASGISYRGSYNEQFF	TGTGCTAGTGGGATCTCATATCGAGGTTCCTACAATGAGCAGTTCTTC
TRBD1	-	TRBV28	TRBJ2-1	CASSFQGAIYNEQFF	TGTGCCAGCAGTTTCCAGGGGGCGATCTACAATGAGCAGTTCTTC
-	-	TRBV6-5	TRBJ2-7	CASCDTLYEQYF	TGTGCCAGCTGCGACACCCTCTACGAGCAGTACTTC
-	-	TRBV28	TRBJ1-5	CASSSVRLSNQPQHF	TGTGCCAGCAGTTCCGTTAGGCTTAGCAATCAGCCCCAGCATTTT
TRBD2	-	TRBV6-5	TRBJ2-7	CASSSQGLETVEQYF	TGTGCCAGCAGTTCCCAGGGACTAGAGACTGTCGAGCAGTACTTC
-	few	TRBV7-2	TRBJ1-3	CASSSRSPGNTIYF	TGTGCCAGCAGCTCCCGTTCTCCTGGAAACACCATATATTTT
TRBD1	-	TRBV7-2	TRBJ2-1	CASSQLGTGYYNEQFF	TGTGCCAGCAGCCAACTCGGGACAGGATATTACAATGAGCAGTTCTTC
-	-	TRBV10-2	TRBJ1-4	CASRDSAGGRGGEKLFF	TGCGCCAGCAGAGACTCTGCCGGGGGGAGGGGAGGTGAAAAACTGTTTTTT